This T cell receptor (beta chain) was identified during a study of cytomegalovirus exposure and HLA in healthy donors. Overall study findings and caveats: 16,951 TCR beta sequences were associated with HLA alleles at 0.05 false discovery rate in a later analysis. Presence/absence comparisons presumed near-even sequencing depth among donors.

This clone appeared once. Its matching antigen is unknown. Trimming removed 4 bases from V and 3 bases from J, with 10 bases in between. Germline CDR1 is SGHDT and CDR2 is YYEEEE. This CDR3 contains 13 residues. PCR used 60 Vbeta primers and 13 Jbeta primers. Profiling relied on immunoSEQ multiplex PCR, and the TCRdb table lists in-frame clones only, not all of them. The sample lists about 140,000 clones; approximately 82% were seen once. The chain combines TRBV5-6 with TRBJ1-1; D ambiguous. Sample: PBMCs. The source of this sequence is a middle-aged man in good health and CMV-seronegative. In DNA form, the CDR3 reads TGTGCCAGCAGCGCAAGGAGCTACACTGAAGCTTTCTTT. Protein product: CASSARSYTEAFF.